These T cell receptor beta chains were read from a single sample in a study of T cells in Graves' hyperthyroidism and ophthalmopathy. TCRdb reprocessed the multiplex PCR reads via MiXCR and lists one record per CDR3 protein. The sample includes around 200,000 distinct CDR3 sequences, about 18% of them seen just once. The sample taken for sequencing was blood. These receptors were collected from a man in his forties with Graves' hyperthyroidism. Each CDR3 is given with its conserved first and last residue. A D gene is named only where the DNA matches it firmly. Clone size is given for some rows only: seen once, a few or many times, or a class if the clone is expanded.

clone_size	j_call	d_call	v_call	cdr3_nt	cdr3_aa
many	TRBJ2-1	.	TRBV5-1	TGCGCCAGTTCCCCGGGGATAAGCTCCTACAATGAGCAGTTCTTC	CASSPGISSYNEQFF
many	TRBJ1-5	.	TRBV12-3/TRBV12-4	TGTGCCAGCAGTTTTAGGCATGATAGCAATCAGCCCCAGCATTTT	CASSFRHDSNQPQHF
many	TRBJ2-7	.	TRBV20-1	TGCAGTGCTAGAGATGTTAATGCGGATTACGAGCAGTACTTC	CSARDVNADYEQYF
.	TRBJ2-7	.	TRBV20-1	TGCAGTGCGAAGAGCCCAAAAGCCGGGATGGGCTACGAGCAGTACTTC	CSAKSPKAGMGYEQYF
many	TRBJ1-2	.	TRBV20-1	TGCAGTGCTAGTCGAAGGGGGGTCAACTACACCTTC	CSASRRGVNYTF
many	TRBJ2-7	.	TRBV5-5	TGTGCCAGCAGCTTGTTTGAGACAGGGAGGTTCGTGGGCTACGAGCAGTACTTC	CASSLFETGRFVGYEQYF
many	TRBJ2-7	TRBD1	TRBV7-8	TGTGCCAGCAGCCCGGATAGGACAGGGTCCTACGAGCAGTACTTC	CASSPDRTGSYEQYF
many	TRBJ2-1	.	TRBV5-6	TGTGCCAGCAGCACGGCGGTGTATGAGCAGTTCTTC	CASSTAVYEQFF
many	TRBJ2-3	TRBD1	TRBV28	TGTGCCAGCAGAACACCGGGACAGGGCACAGATACGCAGTATTTT	CASRTPGQGTDTQYF
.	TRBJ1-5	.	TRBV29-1	TGCAGCGTTGTGGCAGGACATAGCAATCAGCCCCAGCATTTT	CSVVAGHSNQPQHF
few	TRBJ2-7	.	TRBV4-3	TGCGCCAGCAGCCAAGATTCAGTTGCCTACGAGCAGTACTTC	CASSQDSVAYEQYF
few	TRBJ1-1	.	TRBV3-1	TGTGCCAGCAGCCAAGGCCAACGAACCGGCGCTTTCTTT	CASSQGQRTGAFF
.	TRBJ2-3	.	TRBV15	TGTGCCACCAGCAGAGATACCCCAGATACGCAGTATTTT	CATSRDTPDTQYF
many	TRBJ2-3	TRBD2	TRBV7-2	TGTGCCAGCAGCTTAATGGCGGGGGGGGTTAAAGATACGCAGTATTTT	CASSLMAGGVKDTQYF
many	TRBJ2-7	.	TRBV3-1	TGTGCCAGCAGCGCGGACTCCCTCGACGAGCAGTACTTC	CASSADSLDEQYF
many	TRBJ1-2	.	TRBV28	TGTGCCAGCAGTTTATCGGTGGGGGGGGGCTCTAACTATGGCTACACCTTC	CASSLSVGGGSNYGYTF
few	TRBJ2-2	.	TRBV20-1	TGCAGTGCTAGAGGAAGAGGGTGGTACACCGGGGAGCTGTTTTTT	CSARGRGWYTGELFF
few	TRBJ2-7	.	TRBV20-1	TGCAGTGCTAGAGGAGGGAACTCAGGGGTCCCTATGCGCGAGCAGTACTTC	CSARGGNSGVPMREQYF
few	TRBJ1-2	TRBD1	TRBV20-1	TGCAGTGCTGAGGACAGGGGGCGACAAGGTGGCTACACCTTC	CSAEDRGRQGGYTF
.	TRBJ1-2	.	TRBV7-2	TGTGCCAGCAGCTTATTGGACTATGGCTACACCTTC	CASSLLDYGYTF
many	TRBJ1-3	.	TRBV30	TGTGCCTGGAGTCCCGGGACCAAGAGGGCCATATATTTT	CAWSPGTKRAIYF
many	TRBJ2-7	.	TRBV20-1	TGCAGTGTTAAATCCGGGACAAGCTCCTACGAGCAGTACTTC	CSVKSGTSSYEQYF
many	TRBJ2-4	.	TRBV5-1	TGCGCCAGCAGCTTGGGACAGGGAGGATCGGGAAACATTCAGTACTTC	CASSLGQGGSGNIQYF
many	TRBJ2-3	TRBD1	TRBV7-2	TGTGCCAGCAGCTTGCGAAAAACAGGGGTCACAGATACGCAGTATTTT	CASSLRKTGVTDTQYF
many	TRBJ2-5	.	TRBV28	TGTGCCAGCAGTATCTTGGGGGGACGAGAGACCCAGTACTTC	CASSILGGRETQYF
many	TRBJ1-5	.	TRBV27	TGTGCCAGCAGTTTGGGCACAGGGTTTGCAAGCAATCAGCCCCAGCATTTT	CASSLGTGFASNQPQHF
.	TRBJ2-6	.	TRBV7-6	TGTGCCAGCAGCTCCCTTCAGCCTGGGGCCAACGTCCTGACTTTC	CASSSLQPGANVLTF
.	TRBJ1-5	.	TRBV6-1	TGTGCCAGCATCCCGCGCGGGCCGAGCAATCAGCCCCAGCATTTT	CASIPRGPSNQPQHF
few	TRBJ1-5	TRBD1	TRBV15	TGTGCCACCAGCAAGATCGGCCTAACAGGGGTCCAGCCCCAGCATTTT	CATSKIGLTGVQPQHF
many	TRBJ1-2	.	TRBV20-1	TGCAGTGCTTACACAGGGAACTATGGCTACACCTTC	CSAYTGNYGYTF
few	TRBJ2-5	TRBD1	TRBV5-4	TGTGCCAGCAGCCGACCGGGGGACAGGGTTTCGGAGACCCAGTACTTC	CASSRPGDRVSETQYF
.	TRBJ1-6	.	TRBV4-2	TGTGCCAGCAGCCAAGGGTGGACCTCTAAATCACCACCCCTCCACTTT	CASSQGWTSKSPPLHF
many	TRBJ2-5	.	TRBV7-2	TGTGCCAGCAGCATCCGACAGGTCTCCGGGACCCAGTACTTC	CASSIRQVSGTQYF
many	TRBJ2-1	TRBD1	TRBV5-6	TGTGCCAGCAGCCGATTGACAGGGTCGTCCTACAATGAGCAGTTCTTC	CASSRLTGSSYNEQFF
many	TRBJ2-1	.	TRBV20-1	TGCAGTGCTGGGGCTTCTGCCTCCTACAATGAGCAGTTCTTC	CSAGASASYNEQFF
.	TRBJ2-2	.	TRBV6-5	TGTGCCAGCAGTTTATCGTCTTGGGGCACCGGGGAGCTGTTTTTT	CASSLSSWGTGELFF
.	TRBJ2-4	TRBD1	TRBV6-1	TGTGCCAGCCGCGACAGGGGGAGGAACATTCAGTACTTC	CASRDRGRNIQYF
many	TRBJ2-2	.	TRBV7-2	TGTGCCAGCAGCTCATTATTGAACACCGGGGAGCTGTTTTTT	CASSSLLNTGELFF
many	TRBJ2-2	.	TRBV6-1	TGTGCCAGCAGGGTAGTCGGGGAGCTGTTTTTT	CASRVVGELFF
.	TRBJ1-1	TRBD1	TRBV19	TGTGCCAGTAGTATACCCGACAGGGTCGACACTGAAGCTTTCTTT	CASSIPDRVDTEAFF
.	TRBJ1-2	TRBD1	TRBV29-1	TGCAGCGTTTCGACAGGGGACACCTTC	CSVSTGDTF
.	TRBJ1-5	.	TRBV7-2	TGTGCCAGCAGCTTAGCGCTAGGTCGAAATCAGCCCCAGCATTTT	CASSLALGRNQPQHF
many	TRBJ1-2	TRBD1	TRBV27	TGTGCCAGCAGTGTAGGGGGCCGGCTGTCAGCTAACTATGGCTACACCTTC	CASSVGGRLSANYGYTF
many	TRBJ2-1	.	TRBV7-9	TGTGCCAGCAGCCCGTTAGGGGAGGCCTACAATGAGCAGTTCTTC	CASSPLGEAYNEQFF
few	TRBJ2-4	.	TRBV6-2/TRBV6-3	TGTGCCAGCAGCCGACAGTACAACATTCAGTACTTC	CASSRQYNIQYF
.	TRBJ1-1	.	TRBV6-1	TGTGCCAGCGGTTATGAAAAGCCCGTCCCTATGAACACTGAAGCTTTCTTT	CASGYEKPVPMNTEAFF
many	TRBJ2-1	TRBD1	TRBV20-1	TGCAGTGCTAGATCCCTCGGGACAGGGTACGGCGATGAGCAGTTCTTC	CSARSLGTGYGDEQFF
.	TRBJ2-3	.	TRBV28	TGTGCCAGCAGTTCCCCCCCAGCGATCACAGATACGCAGTATTTT	CASSSPPAITDTQYF
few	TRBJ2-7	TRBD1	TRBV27	TGTGCCAGCAGTGAGACCCTGGGACAGGGGAGCGACGAGCAGTACTTC	CASSETLGQGSDEQYF
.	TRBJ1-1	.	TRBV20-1	TGCAGTGCGGAACAAGGCGCCACTGAAGCTTTCTTT	CSAEQGATEAFF
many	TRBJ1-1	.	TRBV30	TGTGCCTGGAGGGGTTCCCTGGAGACTGAAGCTTTCTTT	CAWRGSLETEAFF
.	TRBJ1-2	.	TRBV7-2	TGTGCCAGCAGCTTAGCGAGACGGAGTACGTATGGCTACACCTTC	CASSLARRSTYGYTF
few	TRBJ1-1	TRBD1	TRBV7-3	TGTGCCAGCAGCGCGGACAGGGATTCTGAAGCTTTCTTT	CASSADRDSEAFF